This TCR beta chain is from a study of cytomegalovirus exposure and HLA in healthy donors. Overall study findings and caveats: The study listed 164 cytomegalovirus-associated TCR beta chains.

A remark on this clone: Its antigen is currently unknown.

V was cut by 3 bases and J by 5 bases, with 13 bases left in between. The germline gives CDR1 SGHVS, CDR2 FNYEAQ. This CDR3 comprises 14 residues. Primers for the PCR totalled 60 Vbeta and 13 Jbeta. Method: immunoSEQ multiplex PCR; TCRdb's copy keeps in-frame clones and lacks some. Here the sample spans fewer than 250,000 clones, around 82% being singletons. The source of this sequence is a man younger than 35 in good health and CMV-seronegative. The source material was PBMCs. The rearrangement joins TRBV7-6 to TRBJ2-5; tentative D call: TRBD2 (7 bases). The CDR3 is CASSFTGGLETQYF. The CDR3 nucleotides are TGTGCCAGCAGCTTTACCGGGGGGCTGGAGACCCAGTACTTC.